Shown below are 2 T cell receptor beta chains from a single sample sequenced in a study of synovial regulatory T cells in juvenile arthritis. TCRdb's copy holds only in-frame clones and misses some; the assay was immunoSEQ multiplex PCR. This sample contains thousands of clones. Specimen: Treg cells from blood. Subset in this sample: remaining (HLA-DR-negative) circulating blood Treg cells. The receptors shown here come from a donor under 30 with juvenile idiopathic arthritis.

By frequency, this clone is medium-sized (0.01 to 0.1%). This chain uses TRBV10-2 with TRBJ2-7; there is no DNA to check the TCRdb D call of TRBD2. Germline values: CDR1 WSHSY, CDR2 SAAADI. This CDR3 region has 15 residues. A DNA sequence was not provided. The CDR3 region is CASSRGLAPSYEQYF.

This rearrangement joins TRBV5-1 to TRBJ1-1. CDR3 length: 14 residues. No DNA accompanies this entry. Germline assignment: CDR1 SGHRS and CDR2 YFSETQ. CDR3 amino acids: CASSPDGLNTEAFF. Full variable domain (rest looked up from reference TRBV5-1 and TRBJ1-1): KAGVTQTPRYLIKTRGQQVTLSCSPISGHRSVSWYQQTPGQGLQFLFEYFSETQRNKGNFPGRFSGRQFSNSRSEMNVSTLELGDSALYLCASSPDGLNTEAFFGQGTRLTVV.